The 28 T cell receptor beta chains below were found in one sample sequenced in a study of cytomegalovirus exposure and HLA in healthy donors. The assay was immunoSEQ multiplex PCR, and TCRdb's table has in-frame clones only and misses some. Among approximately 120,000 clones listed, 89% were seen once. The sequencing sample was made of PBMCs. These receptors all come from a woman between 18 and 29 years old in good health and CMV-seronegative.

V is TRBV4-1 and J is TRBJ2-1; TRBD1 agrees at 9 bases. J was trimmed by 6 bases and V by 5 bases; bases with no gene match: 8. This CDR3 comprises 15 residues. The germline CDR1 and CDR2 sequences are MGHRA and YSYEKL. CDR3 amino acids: CASSSRTGERNEQFF. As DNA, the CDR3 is TGCGCCAGCAGCTCGCGGACAGGGGAACGCAATGAGCAGTTCTTC.

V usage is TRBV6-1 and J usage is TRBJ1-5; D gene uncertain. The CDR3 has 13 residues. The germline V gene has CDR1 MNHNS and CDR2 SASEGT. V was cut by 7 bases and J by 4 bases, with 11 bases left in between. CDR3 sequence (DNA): TGTGCCAGCAAGGAGGGTCTAAATCAGCCCCAGCATTTT. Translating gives CASKEGLNQPQHF.

The CDR3: CASSLQRSTDTQYF. CDR3 in DNA: TGCGCCAGCAGCTTGCAGCGTAGCACAGATACGCAGTATTTT. The rearrangement uses TRBV5-1 and TRBJ2-3, with D unresolved. The CDR3 is made up of 14 amino acids. From germline, CDR1 is SGHRS and CDR2 YFSETQ. Trimming took off 1 base at V and 0 bases at J, with 6 bases between the two ends.

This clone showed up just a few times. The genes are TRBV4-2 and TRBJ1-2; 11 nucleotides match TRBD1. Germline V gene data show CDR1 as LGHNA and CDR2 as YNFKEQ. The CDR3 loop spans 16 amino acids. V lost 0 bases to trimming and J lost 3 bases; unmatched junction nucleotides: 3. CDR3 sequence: CASSQDRGQGDYGYTF. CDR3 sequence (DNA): TGTGCCAGCAGCCAAGATAGGGGACAGGGGGACTATGGCTACACCTTC.

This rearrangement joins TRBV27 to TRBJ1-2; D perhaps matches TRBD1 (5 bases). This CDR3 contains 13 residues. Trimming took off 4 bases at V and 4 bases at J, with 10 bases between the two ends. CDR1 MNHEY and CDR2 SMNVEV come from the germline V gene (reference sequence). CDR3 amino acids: CASSYRNGYGYTF. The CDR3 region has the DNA TGTGCCAGCAGTTACAGGAACGGCTATGGCTACACCTTC.

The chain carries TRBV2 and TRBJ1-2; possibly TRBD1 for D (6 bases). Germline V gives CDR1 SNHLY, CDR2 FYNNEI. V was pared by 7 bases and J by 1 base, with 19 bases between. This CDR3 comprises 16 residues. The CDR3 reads CASTPQGSRLNYGYTF. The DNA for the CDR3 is TGTGCCAGCACCCCCCAGGGGAGTCGCCTTAACTATGGCTACACCTTC. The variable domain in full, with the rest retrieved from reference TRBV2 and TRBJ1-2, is EPEVTQTPSHQVTQMGQEVILRCVPISNHLYFYWYRQILGQKVEFLVSFYNNEISEKSEIFDDQFSVERPDGSNFTLKIRSTKLEDSAMYFCASTPQGSRLNYGYTFGSGTRLTVV.

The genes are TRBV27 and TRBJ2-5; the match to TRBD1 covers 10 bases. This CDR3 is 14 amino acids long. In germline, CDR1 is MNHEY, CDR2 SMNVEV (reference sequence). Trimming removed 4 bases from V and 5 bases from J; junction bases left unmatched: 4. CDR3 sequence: CASSWDRGLETQYF. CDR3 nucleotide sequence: TGTGCCAGCAGTTGGGACAGGGGACTCGAGACCCAGTACTTC.

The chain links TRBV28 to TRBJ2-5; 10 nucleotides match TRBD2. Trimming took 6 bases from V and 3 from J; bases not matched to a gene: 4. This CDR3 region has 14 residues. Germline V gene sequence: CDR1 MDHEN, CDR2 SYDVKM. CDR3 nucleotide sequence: TGTGCCAGCAGGGATACTAGCGGGAAAGAGACCCAGTACTTC. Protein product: CASRDTSGKETQYF.

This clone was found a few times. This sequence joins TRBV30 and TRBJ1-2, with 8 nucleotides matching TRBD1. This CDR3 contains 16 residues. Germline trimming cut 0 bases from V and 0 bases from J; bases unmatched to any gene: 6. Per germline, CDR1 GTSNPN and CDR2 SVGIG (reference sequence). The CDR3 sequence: CAWSVPRTGTNYGYTF. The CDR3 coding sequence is TGTGCCTGGAGTGTACCCCGGACAGGGACTAACTATGGCTACACCTTC.

CDR3 DNA sequence: TGCGCCAGCAGCCAAGTCCCCCCCCGACTAGCGGGAGGCAACGAGCAGTACTTC. It yields the protein CASSQVPPRLAGGNEQYF. The V call is TRBV4-1, the J call TRBJ2-7; 13 nucleotides agree with TRBD2. There are 18 residues in the CDR3. Germline trimming cut 1 base from V and 5 bases from J; bases unmatched to any gene: 11. CDR1 MGHRA and CDR2 YSYEKL come from the germline V gene.

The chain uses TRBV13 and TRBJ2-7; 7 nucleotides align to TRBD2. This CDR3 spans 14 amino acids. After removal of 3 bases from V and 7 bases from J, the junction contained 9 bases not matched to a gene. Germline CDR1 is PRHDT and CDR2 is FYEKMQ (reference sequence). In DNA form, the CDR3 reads TGTGCCAGCAGCTTTCGGACTAGTGCGGGTGAGCAGTACTTC. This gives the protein CASSFRTSAGEQYF.

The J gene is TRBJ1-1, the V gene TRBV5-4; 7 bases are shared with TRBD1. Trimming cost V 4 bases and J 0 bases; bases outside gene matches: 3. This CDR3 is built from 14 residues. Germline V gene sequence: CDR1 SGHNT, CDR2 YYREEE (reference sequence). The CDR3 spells CASSRGQMNTEAFF. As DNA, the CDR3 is TGTGCCAGCAGCAGGGGACAGATGAACACTGAAGCTTTCTTT.

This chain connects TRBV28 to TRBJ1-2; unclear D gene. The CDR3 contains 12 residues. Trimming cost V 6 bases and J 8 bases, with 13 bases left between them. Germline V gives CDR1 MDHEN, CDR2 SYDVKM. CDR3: CASRRSPRGYTF. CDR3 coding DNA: TGTGCCAGCAGGCGAAGTCCGCGAGGCTACACCTTC.

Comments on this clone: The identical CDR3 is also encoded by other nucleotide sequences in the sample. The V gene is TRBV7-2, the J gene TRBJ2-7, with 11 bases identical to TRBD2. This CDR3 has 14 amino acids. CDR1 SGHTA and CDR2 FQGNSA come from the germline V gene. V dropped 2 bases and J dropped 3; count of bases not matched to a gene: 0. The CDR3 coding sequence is TGTGCCAGCAGCTTAACTAGCGGGAGCTACGAGCAGTACTTC. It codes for CASSLTSGSYEQYF.

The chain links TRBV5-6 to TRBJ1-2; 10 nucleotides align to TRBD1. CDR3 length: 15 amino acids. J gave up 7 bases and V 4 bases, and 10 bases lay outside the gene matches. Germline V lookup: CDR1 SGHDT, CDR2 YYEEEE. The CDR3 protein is CASSVTLGTGVGYTF. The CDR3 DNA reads TGTGCCAGCAGCGTTACTCTCGGGACAGGGGTTGGCTACACCTTC. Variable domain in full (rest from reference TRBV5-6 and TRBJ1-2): DAGVTQSPTHLIKTRGQQVTLRCSPKSGHDTVSWYQQALGQGPQFIFQYYEEEERQRGNFPDRFSGHQFPNYSSELNVNALLLGDSALYLCASSVTLGTGVGYTFGSGTRLTVV.

For the CDR3, the DNA is TGTGCCAGCAGCTGGGGACAGTTACCTTCCTACGAGCAGTACTTC. As protein: CASSWGQLPSYEQYF. V and J are TRBV11-2 and TRBJ2-7; TRBD1 aligns across 7 bases. The CDR3 covers 15 residues. V shed 4 bases, J shed 1 base, and the junction held 7 bases outside the gene matches. Germline CDR1 and CDR2: SGHAT and FQNNGV.

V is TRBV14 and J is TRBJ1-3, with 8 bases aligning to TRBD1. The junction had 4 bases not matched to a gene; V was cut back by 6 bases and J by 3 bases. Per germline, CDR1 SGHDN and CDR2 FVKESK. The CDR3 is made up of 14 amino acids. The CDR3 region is CASRKQGVGNTIYF. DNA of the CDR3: TGTGCCAGCAGGAAACAGGGGGTTGGAAACACCATATATTTT.

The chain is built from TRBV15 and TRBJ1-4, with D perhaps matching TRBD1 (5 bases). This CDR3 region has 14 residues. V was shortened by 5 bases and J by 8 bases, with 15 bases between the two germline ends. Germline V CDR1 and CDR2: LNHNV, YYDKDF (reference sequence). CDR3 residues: CATSGPGGGEKLFF. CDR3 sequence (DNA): TGTGCCACCAGCGGGCCGGGGGGAGGGGAAAAACTGTTTTTT. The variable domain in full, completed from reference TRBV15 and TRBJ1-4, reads DAMVIQNPRYQVTQFGKPVTLSCSQTLNHNVMYWYQQKSSQAPKLLFHYYDKDFNNEADTPDNFQSRRPNTSFCFLDIRSPGLGDTAMYLCATSGPGGGEKLFFGSGTQLSVL.

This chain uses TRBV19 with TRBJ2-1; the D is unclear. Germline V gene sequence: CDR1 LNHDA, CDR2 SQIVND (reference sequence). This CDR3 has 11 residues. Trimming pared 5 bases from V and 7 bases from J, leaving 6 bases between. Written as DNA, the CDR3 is TGTGCCAGTAGTGGCCGAAATGAGCAGTTCTTC. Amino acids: CASSGRNEQFF.

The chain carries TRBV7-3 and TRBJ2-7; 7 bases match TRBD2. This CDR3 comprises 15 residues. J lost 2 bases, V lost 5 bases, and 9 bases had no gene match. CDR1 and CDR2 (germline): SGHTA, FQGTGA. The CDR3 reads CASSLVGGSTYEQYF. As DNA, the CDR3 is TGTGCCAGCAGCCTCGTGGGGGGGTCGACCTACGAGCAGTACTTC.

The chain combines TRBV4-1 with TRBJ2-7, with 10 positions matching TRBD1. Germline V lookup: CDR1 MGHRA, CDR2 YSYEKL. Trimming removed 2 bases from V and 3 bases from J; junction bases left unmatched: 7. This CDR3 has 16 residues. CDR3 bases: TGCGCCAGCAGCCAAATGGGGACAGGGGATCTCTACGAGCAGTACTTC. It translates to CASSQMGTGDLYEQYF.

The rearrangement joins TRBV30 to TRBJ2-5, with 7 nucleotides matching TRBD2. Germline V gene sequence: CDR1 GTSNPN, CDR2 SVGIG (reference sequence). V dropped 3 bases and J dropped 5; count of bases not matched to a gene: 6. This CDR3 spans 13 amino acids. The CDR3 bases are TGTGCCTGGAGGGCCTGGGGGGGGGAGACCCAGTACTTC. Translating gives CAWRAWGGETQYF.

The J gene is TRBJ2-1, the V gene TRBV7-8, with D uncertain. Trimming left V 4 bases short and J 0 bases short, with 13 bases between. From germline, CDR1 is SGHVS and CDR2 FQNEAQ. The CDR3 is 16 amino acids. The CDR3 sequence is CASSSRLSSSYNEQFF. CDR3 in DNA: TGTGCCAGCAGCTCTAGACTCTCAAGCTCCTACAATGAGCAGTTCTTC. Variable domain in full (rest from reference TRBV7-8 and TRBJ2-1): GAGVSQSPRYKVAKRGQDVALRCDPISGHVSLFWYQQALGQGPEFLTYFQNEAQLDKSGLPSDRFFAERPEGSVSTLKIQRTQQEDSAVYLCASSSRLSSSYNEQFFGPGTRLTVL.

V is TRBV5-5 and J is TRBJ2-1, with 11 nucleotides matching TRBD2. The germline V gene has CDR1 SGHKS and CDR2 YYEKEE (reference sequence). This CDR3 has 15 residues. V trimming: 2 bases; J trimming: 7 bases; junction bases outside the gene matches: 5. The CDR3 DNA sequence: TGTGCCAGCAGCTTCTTTAGCGGGAGGGGAAATGAGCAGTTCTTC. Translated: CASSFFSGRGNEQFF.

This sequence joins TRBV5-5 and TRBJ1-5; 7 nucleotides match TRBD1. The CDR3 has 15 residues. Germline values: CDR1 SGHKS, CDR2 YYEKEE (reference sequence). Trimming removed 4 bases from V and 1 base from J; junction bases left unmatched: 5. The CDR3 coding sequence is TGTGCCAGCAGCGATGGGACAGTCAGCAATCAGCCCCAGCATTTT. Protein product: CASSDGTVSNQPQHF.

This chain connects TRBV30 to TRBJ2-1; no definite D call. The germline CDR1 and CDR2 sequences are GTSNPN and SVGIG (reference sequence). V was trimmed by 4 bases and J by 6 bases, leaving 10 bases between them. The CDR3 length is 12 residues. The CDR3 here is CAWTGSGNEQFF. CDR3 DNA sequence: TGTGCCTGGACGGGTTCGGGCAATGAGCAGTTCTTC.

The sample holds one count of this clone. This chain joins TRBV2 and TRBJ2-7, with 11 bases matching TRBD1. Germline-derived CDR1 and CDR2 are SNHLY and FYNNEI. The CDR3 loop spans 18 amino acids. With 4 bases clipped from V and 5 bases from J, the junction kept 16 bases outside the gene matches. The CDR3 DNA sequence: TGTGCCAGCAGTGCCATCCTTAACCGGGACAGGGGGTCGGACGAGCAGTACTTC. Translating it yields CASSAILNRDRGSDEQYF.

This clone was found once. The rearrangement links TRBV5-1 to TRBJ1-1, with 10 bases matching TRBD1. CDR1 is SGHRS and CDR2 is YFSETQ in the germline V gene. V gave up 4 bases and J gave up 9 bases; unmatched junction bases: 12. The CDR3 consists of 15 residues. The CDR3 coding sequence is TGCGCCAGCAGCCTATCCGGGACAGGGGCTTTCAAAGCTTTCTTT. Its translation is CASSLSGTGAFKAFF.